The 17 T cell receptor beta chains below all came from one sample that was sequenced in a study of blood T cells in healthy people across ages. A sample-barcoded 5' primer and a J-beta primer mix were used in a second PCR of roughly 6 to 11 cycles. TCRdb recomputed calls from the 5' RACE reads with MiXCR, one row per CDR3 protein. The sample has around 1,900,000 distinct CDR3 sequences, about 39% seen once. Material for sequencing was blood. These receptors were collected from a human donor in good health.

The rearrangement joins TRBV4-3 to TRBJ1-2, with 7 bases that match TRBD1. The CDR3 extends over 15 amino acids. Germline assignment: CDR1 LGHNA and CDR2 YSLEER. V shed 1 base and J 4 bases; nucleotides not matched to a gene: 6. CDR3 bases: TGCGCCAGCAGCCAAGCACGCAGGGGGAGCTATGGCTACACCTTC. It translates to CASSQARRGSYGYTF.

V usage is TRBV6-2 or TRBV6-3 and J usage is TRBJ2-5, with D tentatively TRBD2 (6 bases). Between the trimmed V and J ends, which lost 3 bases and 11 bases, there was a span of 25 bases. The length of the CDR3 is 16 residues. Germline CDR1 is MNHEY and CDR2 is SVGEGT. This CDR3 is CASSYHVWGDDNEQYF. The CDR3 DNA sequence: TGTGCCAGCAGTTATCATGTGTGGGGGGACGACAATGAGCAGTACTTC.

This rearrangement joins TRBV7-2 to TRBJ2-6, with D maybe TRBD1 (6 bases). Germline lookup yields CDR1 SGHTA and CDR2 FQGNSA. V was shortened by 1 base and J by 5 bases, with 18 bases between the two germline ends. The CDR3 has 18 amino acids. The CDR3 DNA is TGTGCCAGCAGCTTAGTCACAGGGACCAGGACCCGGGCCAACGTCCTGACTTTC. It is translated as CASSLVTGTRTRANVLTF.

This clonotype appeared once. The chain joins TRBV12-3 or TRBV12-4 to TRBJ1-2; a possible D gene is TRBD1 (6 bases). Trimming cost V 6 bases and J 4 bases, with 15 bases left between them. CDR3 length: 14 amino acids. In DNA, the CDR3 is TGTGCCAGCAGATTACAGGGATTTGGCTATGGCTACACCTTC. It is translated as CASRLQGFGYGYTF.

The rearrangement uses TRBV21-1 and TRBJ1-5; no DNA check was done on the table's D call, TRBD1. TRBV21-1 is described as a pseudogene. The CDR3 is 18 residues long. The CDR3 region has the DNA TGTGCCAGCAGCAGGAGTACAGGGGTTTCGATATGCAATCAGCCCCAGCATTTT. Amino acid sequence: CASSRSTGVSICNQPQHF.

In its sample, this clonotype was seen many times. CDR3 protein: CASTTQGGTSYEQYF. CDR3 sequence (DNA): TGTGCCAGCACCACACAGGGGGGGACTTCCTACGAGCAGTACTTC. J is TRBJ2-7 and V is TRBV6-6; a weak D match, TRBD1 (8 bases). This CDR3 comprises 15 residues. The germline V and J ends were trimmed by 7 bases and 1 base, with 17 bases remaining between them. Germline V lookup: CDR1 MNHNY, CDR2 SVGAGI (reference sequence).

The CDR3 sequence: CASSYGTPAYNEQFF. The CDR3, as DNA: TGTGCCAGCAGTTACGGGACACCGGCCTACAATGAGCAGTTCTTC. The rearrangement links TRBV7-9 to TRBJ2-1; D may be TRBD1 (6 bases). Germline assignment: CDR1 SEHNR and CDR2 FQNEAQ (reference sequence). The CDR3 length is 15 residues. Trimming removed 6 bases from V and 2 bases from J, with 14 bases in between. Full variable domain (remainder filled in from reference TRBV7-9 and TRBJ2-1): DTGVSQNPRHKITKRGQNVTFRCDPISEHNRLYWYRQTLGQGPEFLTYFQNEAQLEKSRLLSDRFSAERPKGSFSTLEIQRTEQGDSAMYLCASSYGTPAYNEQFFGPGTRLTVL.

This sequence joins TRBV16 and TRBJ2-5, with D hard to call. With 1 base removed from V and 5 bases from J, the gap between germline ends came to 5 bases. The CDR3 is made up of 12 amino acids. The germline gives CDR1 KGHSY, CDR2 FQNENV. The CDR3 bases are TGTGCCAGCAGCCAATGGTATGAGACCCAGTACTTC. Its translation is CASSQWYETQYF. Drawing the rest from reference TRBV16 and TRBJ2-5, the complete variable domain is GEEVAQTPKHLVRGEGQKAKLYCAPIKGHSYVFWYQQVLKNEFKFLISFQNENVFDETGMPKERFSAKCLPNSPCSLEIQATKLEDSAVYFCASSQWYETQYFGPGTRLLVL.

This clonotype was picked up many times. The genes are TRBV20-1 and TRBJ2-7; D might be TRBD2 (7 bases). Trimming removed 1 base at V and 3 bases at J, with 13 bases between. The CDR3 is made up of 14 amino acids. Germline assignment: CDR1 DFQATT and CDR2 SNEGSKA (reference sequence). CDR3 sequence: CSARAGGGHYEQYF. The CDR3 DNA reads TGCAGTGCTAGAGCTGGCGGGGGCCACTACGAGCAGTACTTC.

The sample holds a few counts of this clonotype. V gene TRBV4-3 combines with J gene TRBJ2-7; tentatively, D is TRBD1 (7 bases). Looked up from germline, CDR1 is LGHNA and CDR2 is YSLEER. This CDR3 contains 15 residues. V lost 4 bases and J lost 1, with 14 bases in between. The CDR3 sequence: CASSRSRGESYEQYF. DNA for the CDR3: TGCGCCAGCAGCCGTTCCAGGGGGGAATCCTACGAGCAGTACTTC.

A remark on this clonotype: The junction differs from germline at one of its ends, possibly a read error. The V gene is TRBV7-9, the J gene TRBJ2-1; D might be TRBD1 (5 bases). Germline V gene lookup returns CDR1 SEHNR and CDR2 FQNEAQ (reference sequence). The CDR3 consists of 12 residues. The CDR3 spells CASSFGHNGQFF. CDR3 nucleotide sequence: TGTGCCAGCAGCTTCGGACATAATGGGCAGTTCTTC.

The rearrangement joins TRBV28 to TRBJ2-4; a possible D gene is TRBD2 (5 bases). TRBJ2-7 matches the DNA end more closely, so the J call is doubtful. The CDR3 is 15 residues long. Germline CDR1 and CDR2: MDHEN and SYDVKM. The CDR3 loop is CASSLGSRDSYEQYF. CDR3 bases: TGTGCCAGCAGTTTAGGATCCCGGGACTCCTACGAGCAGTACTTC.

The V call is TRBV20-1, the J call TRBJ1-1; D is unclear. With 6 bases removed from V and 0 bases from J, the gap between germline ends came to 11 bases. Germline V gene lookup returns CDR1 DFQATT and CDR2 SNEGSKA (reference sequence). This CDR3 contains 13 residues. CDR3 loop: CSASLHMNTEAFF. CDR3 sequence (DNA): TGCAGTGCCTCCTTACACATGAACACTGAAGCTTTCTTT.

This chain uses TRBV6-6 with TRBJ1-6; D is uncertain. Per germline, CDR1 MNHNY and CDR2 SVGAGI (reference sequence). Trimming pared 6 bases from V and 10 bases from J, leaving 19 bases between. This CDR3 is 15 amino acids long. CDR3 loop: CASRDRTGKQSPLHF. In DNA, the CDR3 is TGTGCCAGCAGAGATAGGACGGGGAAGCAATCACCCCTCCACTTT.

This clonotype has a handful of counts. The DNA for the CDR3 is TGTGCCAGCAGTTTAGCCGGAAGGGCGGGGAGGAAGACCCAGTACTTC. It codes for CASSLAGRAGRKTQYF. The rearrangement joins TRBV12-3 or TRBV12-4 to TRBJ2-5; the D gene is possibly TRBD2 (6 bases). The CDR3 length is 16 residues. V was clipped by 0 bases and J by 6 bases, with 17 bases between them.

The V and J genes are TRBV29-1 and TRBJ2-1; D might be TRBD2 (6 bases). CDR3 length: 16 residues. V was shortened by 1 base and J by 0 bases, with 13 bases between the two germline ends. Germline V gene data show CDR1 as SQVTM and CDR2 as ANQGSEA. The CDR3 is CSVEAGDGSSYNEQFF. The CDR3 coding sequence is TGCAGCGTTGAAGCCGGGGACGGGAGCTCCTACAATGAGCAGTTCTTC.

The rearrangement uses TRBV5-1 and TRBJ2-1; D is unclear. Trimming left V 2 bases short and J 8 bases short, with 11 bases between. Looked up from germline, CDR1 is SGHRS and CDR2 is YFSETQ. The CDR3 consists of 13 residues. The CDR3 DNA is TGCGCCAGCAGCTTCTTGGAGAGCCATGAGCAGTTCTTC. Translating gives CASSFLESHEQFF.